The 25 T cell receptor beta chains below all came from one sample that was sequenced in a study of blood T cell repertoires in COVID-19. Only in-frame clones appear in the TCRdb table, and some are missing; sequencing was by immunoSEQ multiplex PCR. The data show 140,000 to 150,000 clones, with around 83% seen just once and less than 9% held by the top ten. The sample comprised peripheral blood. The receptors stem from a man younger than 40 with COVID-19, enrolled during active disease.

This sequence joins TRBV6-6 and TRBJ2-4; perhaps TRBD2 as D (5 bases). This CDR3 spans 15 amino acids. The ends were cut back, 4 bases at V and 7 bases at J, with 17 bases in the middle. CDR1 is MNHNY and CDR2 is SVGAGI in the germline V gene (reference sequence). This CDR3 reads CASSFGLGTGNIQYF. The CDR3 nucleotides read TGTGCCAGCAGTTTCGGACTCGGCACGGGGAACATTCAGTACTTC.

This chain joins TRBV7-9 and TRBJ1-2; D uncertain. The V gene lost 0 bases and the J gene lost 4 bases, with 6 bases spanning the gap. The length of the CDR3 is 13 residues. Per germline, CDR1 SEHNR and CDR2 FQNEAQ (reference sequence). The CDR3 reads CASSLAQSYGYTF. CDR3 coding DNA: TGTGCCAGCAGCTTAGCACAGTCCTATGGCTACACCTTC.

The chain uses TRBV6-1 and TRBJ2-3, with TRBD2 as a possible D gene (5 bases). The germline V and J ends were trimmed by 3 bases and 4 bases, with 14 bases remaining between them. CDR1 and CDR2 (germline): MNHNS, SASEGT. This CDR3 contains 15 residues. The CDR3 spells CASSEVRTGSDTQYF. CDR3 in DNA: TGTGCCAGCAGTGAGGTGCGGACTGGTTCAGATACGCAGTATTTT.

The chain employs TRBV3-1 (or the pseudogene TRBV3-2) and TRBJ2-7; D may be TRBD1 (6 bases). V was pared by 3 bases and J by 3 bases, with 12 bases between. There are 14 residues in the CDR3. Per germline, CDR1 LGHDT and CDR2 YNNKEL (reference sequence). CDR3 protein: CASSQGAGGYEQYF. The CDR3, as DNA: TGTGCCAGCAGCCAGGGGGCTGGAGGCTACGAGCAGTACTTC.

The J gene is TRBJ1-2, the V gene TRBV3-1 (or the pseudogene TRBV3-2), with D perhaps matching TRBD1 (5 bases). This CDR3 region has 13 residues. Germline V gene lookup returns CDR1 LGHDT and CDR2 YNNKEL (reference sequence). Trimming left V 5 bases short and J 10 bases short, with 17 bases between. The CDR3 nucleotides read TGTGCCAGCAGCGCCGGGACGGGGGATGTCTACACCTTC. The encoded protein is CASSAGTGDVYTF.

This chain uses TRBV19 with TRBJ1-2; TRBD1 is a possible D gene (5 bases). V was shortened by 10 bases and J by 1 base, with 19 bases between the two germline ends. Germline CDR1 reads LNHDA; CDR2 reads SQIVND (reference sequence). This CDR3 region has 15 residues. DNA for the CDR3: TGTGCCACCAATTTGGCGGGGGGGGTTAACTATGGCTACACCTTC. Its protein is CATNLAGGVNYGYTF.

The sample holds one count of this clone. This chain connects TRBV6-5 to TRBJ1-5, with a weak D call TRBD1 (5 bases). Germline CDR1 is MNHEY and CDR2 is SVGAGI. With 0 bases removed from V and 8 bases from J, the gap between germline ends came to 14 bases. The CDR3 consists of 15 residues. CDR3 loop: CASSYSIQARKPQHF. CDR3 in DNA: TGTGCCAGCAGTTACTCGATACAGGCCCGGAAGCCCCAGCATTTT.

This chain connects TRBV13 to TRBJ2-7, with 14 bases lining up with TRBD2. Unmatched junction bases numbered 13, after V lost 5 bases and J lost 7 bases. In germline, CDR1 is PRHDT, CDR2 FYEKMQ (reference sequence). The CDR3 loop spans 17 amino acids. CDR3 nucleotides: TGTGCCAGCAGCCAAGGACTAGCGGGAGGCCCCCTCTCGGAGCAGTACTTC. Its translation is CASSQGLAGGPLSEQYF.

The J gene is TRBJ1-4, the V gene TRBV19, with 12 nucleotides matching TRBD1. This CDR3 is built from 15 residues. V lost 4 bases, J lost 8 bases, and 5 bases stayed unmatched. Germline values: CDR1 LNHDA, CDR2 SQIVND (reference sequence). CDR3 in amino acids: CASSTSGTGGEKLFF. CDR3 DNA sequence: TGTGCCAGTAGTACTTCCGGGACAGGGGGCGAAAAACTGTTTTTT.

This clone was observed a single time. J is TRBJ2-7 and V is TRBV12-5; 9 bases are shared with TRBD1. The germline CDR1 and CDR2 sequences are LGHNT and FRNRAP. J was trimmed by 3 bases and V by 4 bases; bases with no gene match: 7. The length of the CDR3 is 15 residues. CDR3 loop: CASGWGQGGIYEQYF. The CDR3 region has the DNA TGTGCTAGTGGTTGGGGACAGGGAGGAATCTACGAGCAGTACTTC.

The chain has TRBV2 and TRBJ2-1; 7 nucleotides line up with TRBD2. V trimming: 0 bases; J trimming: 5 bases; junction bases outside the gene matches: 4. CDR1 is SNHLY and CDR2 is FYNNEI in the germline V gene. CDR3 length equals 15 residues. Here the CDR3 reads CASSEAPSGNNEQFF. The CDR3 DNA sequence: TGTGCCAGCAGTGAAGCGCCGAGCGGGAACAATGAGCAGTTCTTC.

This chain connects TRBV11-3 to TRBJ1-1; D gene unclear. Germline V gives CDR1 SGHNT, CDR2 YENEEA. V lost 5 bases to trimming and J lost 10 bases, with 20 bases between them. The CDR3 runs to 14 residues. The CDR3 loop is CASSRDSGRLGAFF. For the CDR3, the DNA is TGTGCCAGCAGCCGCGATTCCGGGAGGTTGGGAGCTTTCTTT.

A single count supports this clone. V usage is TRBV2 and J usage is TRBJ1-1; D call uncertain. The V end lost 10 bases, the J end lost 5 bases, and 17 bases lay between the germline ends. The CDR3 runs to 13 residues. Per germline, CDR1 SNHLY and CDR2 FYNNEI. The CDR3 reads CATLVRGGTEAFF. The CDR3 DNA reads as TGTGCCACCTTGGTACGGGGTGGGACTGAAGCTTTCTTT.

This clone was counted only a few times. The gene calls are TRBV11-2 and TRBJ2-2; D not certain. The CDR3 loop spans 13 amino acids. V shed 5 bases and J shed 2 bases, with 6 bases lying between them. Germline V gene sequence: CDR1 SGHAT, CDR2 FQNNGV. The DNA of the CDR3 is TGTGCCAGCAGCCTCTCTAACACCGGGGAGCTGTTTTTT. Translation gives CASSLSNTGELFF.

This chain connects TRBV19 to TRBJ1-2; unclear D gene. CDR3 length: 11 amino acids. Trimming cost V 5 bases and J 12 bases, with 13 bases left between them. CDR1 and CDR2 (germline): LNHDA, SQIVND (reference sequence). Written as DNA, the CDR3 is TGTGCCAGTAGTTCCGCCCTACTGGACACCTTC. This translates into CASSSALLDTF.

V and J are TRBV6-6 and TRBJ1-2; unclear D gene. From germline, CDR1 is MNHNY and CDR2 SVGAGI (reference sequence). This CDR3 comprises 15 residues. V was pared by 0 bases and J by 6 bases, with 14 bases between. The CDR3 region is CASSYSRANGNGYTF. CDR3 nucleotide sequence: TGTGCCAGCAGTTACTCGAGGGCCAATGGAAATGGCTACACCTTC.

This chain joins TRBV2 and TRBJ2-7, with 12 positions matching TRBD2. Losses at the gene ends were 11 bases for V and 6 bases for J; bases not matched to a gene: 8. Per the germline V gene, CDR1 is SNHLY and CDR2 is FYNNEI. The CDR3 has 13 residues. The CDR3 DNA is TGTGCCGGTCGACTAGCGGGAGATTCCGAGCAGTACTTC. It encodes CAGRLAGDSEQYF. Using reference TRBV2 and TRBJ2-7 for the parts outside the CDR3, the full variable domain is EPEVTQTPSHQVTQMGQEVILRCVPISNHLYFYWYRQILGQKVEFLVSFYNNEISEKSEIFDDQFSVERPDGSNFTLKIRSTKLEDSAMYFCAGRLAGDSEQYFGPGTRLTVT.

The CDR3, as DNA: TGTGCCAGCAGCTTTTATGACAGGGTGAACACTGAAGCTTTCTTT. It codes for CASSFYDRVNTEAFF. The rearrangement joins TRBV5-4 to TRBJ1-1; 7 bases are a match to TRBD1. The CDR3 runs 15 residues. V dropped 2 bases and J dropped 0; count of bases not matched to a gene: 4. Looked up from germline, CDR1 is SGHNT and CDR2 is YYREEE (reference sequence).

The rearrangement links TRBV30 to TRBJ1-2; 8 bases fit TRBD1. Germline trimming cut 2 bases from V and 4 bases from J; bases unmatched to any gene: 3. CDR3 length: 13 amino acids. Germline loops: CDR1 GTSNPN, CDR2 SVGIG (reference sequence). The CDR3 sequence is CAWSYRGGYGYTF. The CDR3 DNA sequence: TGTGCCTGGAGTTACAGGGGGGGCTATGGCTACACCTTC.

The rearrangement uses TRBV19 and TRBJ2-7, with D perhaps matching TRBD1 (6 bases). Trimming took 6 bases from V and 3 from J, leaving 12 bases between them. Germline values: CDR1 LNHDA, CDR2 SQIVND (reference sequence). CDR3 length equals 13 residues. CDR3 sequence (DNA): TGTGCCAGTAGCGGGGACACTGGCTACGAGCAGTACTTC. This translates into CASSGDTGYEQYF.

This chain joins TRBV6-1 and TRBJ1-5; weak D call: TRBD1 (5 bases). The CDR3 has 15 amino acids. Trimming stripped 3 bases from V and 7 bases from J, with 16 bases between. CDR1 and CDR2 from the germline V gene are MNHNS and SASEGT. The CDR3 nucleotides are TGTGCCAGCAGTGACCTTCTCGGGGGAGGCCAGCCCCAGCATTTT. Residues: CASSDLLGGGQPQHF.

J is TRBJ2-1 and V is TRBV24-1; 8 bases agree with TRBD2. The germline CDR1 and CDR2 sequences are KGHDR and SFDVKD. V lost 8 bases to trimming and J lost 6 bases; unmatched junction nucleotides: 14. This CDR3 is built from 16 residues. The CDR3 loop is CATTLATSGSLNEQFF. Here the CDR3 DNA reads TGTGCCACCACTCTTGCTACTAGCGGAAGCCTCAATGAGCAGTTCTTC.

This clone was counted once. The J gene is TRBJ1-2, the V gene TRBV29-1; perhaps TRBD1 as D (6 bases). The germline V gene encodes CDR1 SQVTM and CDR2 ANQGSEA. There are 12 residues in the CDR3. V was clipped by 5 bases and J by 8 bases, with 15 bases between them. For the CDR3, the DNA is TGCAGCGTTCGGGACATGGATCAGGGCTACACCTTC. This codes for CSVRDMDQGYTF.

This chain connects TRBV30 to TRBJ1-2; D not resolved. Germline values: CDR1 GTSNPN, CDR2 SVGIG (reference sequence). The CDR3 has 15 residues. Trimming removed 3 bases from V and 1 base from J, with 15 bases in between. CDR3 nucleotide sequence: TGTGCCTGGAGCCACAACCACCGTAATAACTATGGCTACACCTTC. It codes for CAWSHNHRNNYGYTF.

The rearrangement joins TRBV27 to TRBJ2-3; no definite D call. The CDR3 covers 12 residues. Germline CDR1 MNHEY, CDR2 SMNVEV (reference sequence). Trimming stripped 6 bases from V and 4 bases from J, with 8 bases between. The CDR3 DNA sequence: TGTGCCAGCAGCCAGCGCCCAGATACGCAGTATTTT. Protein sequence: CASSQRPDTQYF.